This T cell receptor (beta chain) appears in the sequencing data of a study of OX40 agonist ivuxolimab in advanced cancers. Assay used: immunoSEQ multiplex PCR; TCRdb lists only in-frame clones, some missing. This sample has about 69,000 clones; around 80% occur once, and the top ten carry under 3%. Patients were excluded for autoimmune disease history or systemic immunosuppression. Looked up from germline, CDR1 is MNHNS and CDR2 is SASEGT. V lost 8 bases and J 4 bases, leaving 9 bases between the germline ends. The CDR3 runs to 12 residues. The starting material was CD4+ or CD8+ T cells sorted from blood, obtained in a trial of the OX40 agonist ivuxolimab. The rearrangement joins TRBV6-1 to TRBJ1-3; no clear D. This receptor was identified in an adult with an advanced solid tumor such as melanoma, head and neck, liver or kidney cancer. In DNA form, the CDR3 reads TGTGCCAGCGACGATCTCGGAAACACCATATATTTT. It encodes CASDDLGNTIYF.